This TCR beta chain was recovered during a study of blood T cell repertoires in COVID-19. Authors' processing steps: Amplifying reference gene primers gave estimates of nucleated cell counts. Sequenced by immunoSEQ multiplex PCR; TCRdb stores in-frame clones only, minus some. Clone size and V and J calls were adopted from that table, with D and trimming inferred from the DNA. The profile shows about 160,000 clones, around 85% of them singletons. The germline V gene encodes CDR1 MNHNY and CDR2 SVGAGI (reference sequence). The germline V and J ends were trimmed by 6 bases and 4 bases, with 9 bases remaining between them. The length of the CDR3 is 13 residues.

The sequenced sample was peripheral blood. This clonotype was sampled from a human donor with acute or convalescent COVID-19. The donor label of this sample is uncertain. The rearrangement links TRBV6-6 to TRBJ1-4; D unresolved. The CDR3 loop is CASSRDYNEKLFF. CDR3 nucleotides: TGTGCCAGCAGCCGTGACTATAATGAAAAACTGTTTTTT.